Listed here are 18 T cell receptor beta chains from one sample, sequenced in a study of T-cell memory formation after mild COVID-19. From the 5' RACE reads, TCRdb called clonotypes with MiXCR, one entry per CDR3 protein. The table has fewer than 700,000 distinct CDR3 sequences, more than 15% seen once. Sequencing was performed on PBMCs or a T cell subset sorted from them (not recorded which). The receptor set was obtained from an adult woman who had mild COVID-19 (a few samples of this study predate the infection). Cell type and time point are not known.

The chain recombines TRBV9 with TRBJ2-2; TRBD1 aligns across 7 bases. Germline V gives CDR1 SGDLS, CDR2 YYNGEE. V lost 4 bases to trimming and J lost 1 base; unmatched junction nucleotides: 7. This CDR3 spans 16 amino acids. The CDR3 reads CASSPRTGQNTGELFF. Here the CDR3 DNA reads TGTGCCAGCAGCCCAAGGACAGGACAGAACACCGGGGAGCTGTTTTTT.

The gene calls are TRBV7-7 and TRBJ2-5; 13 positions match TRBD2. CDR1 is SSHAT, CDR2 FNYEAQ, per germline (reference sequence). The CDR3 extends over 16 amino acids. V shed 5 bases, J shed 5 bases, and the junction held 8 bases outside the gene matches. CDR3 region: CASSPLRTSGGETQYF. In DNA, the CDR3 is TGTGCCAGCAGCCCCCTCCGGACTAGCGGGGGTGAGACCCAGTACTTC.

In its sample, this clonotype was seen many times. CDR3 loop: CASSYSGTGTYEQYF. The CDR3 DNA follows: TGTGCCAGCAGTTACTCTGGGACAGGTACCTACGAGCAGTACTTC. This rearrangement joins TRBV6-5 to TRBJ2-7, with TRBD1 identical over 8 bases. With V trimmed by 0 bases and J by 2 bases, 3 bases remained unmatched. The CDR3 extends over 15 amino acids. From germline, CDR1 is MNHEY and CDR2 SVGAGI.

Ten or more counts support this clonotype. This rearrangement joins TRBV5-1 to TRBJ2-3; D could derive from TRBD1 or TRBD2 (6 bases each). Between the trimmed V and J ends, which lost 2 bases and 0 bases, there was a span of 19 bases. Germline CDR1 is SGHRS and CDR2 is YFSETQ. The CDR3 is 18 residues long. As DNA, the CDR3 is TGCGCCAGCAGCTTCAATCCGTGGGGGGCCGCAAGCACAGATACGCAGTATTTT. As protein: CASSFNPWGAASTDTQYF.

Only a few counts were recorded for this clonotype. The J gene is TRBJ1-1, the V gene TRBV19; D call uncertain. Germline values: CDR1 LNHDA, CDR2 SQIVND (reference sequence). V was shortened by 6 bases and J by 1 base, with 12 bases between the two germline ends. The CDR3 extends over 14 amino acids. The CDR3 region is CASRRSGENTEAFF. The CDR3 coding sequence is TGTGCCAGTAGGAGATCAGGAGAGAACACTGAAGCTTTCTTT. The full variable domain, in which reference TRBV19 and TRBJ1-1 provide the parts outside the CDR3, is DGGITQSPKYLFRKEGQNVTLSCEQNLNHDAMYWYRQDPGQGLRLIYYSQIVNDFQKGDIAEGYSVSREKKESFPLTVTSAQKNPTAFYLCASRRSGENTEAFFGQGTRLTVV.

This clonotype has more than one count but fewer than ten. The genes are TRBV3-1 and TRBJ2-4; perhaps TRBD1 as D (5 bases). Germline lookup yields CDR1 LGHDT and CDR2 YNNKEL (reference sequence). The CDR3 covers 17 residues. V dropped 1 base and J dropped 13 bases, with 26 bases sitting between them. Here the CDR3 reads CASSQVLKGPGDLVQYF. The CDR3 bases are TGTGCCAGCAGCCAAGTTCTGAAGGGGCCCGGAGACCTAGTCCAGTACTTC. Full variable domain (rest looked up from reference TRBV3-1 and TRBJ2-4): DTAVSQTPKYLVTQMGNDKSIKCEQNLGHDTMYWYKQDSKKFLKIMFSYNNKELIINETVPNRFSPKSPDKAHLNLHINSLELGDSAVYFCASSQVLKGPGDLVQYFGAGTRLSVL.

This clonotype was counted a few times. The rearrangement joins TRBV29-1 to TRBJ2-5, with 8 bases lining up with TRBD2. After removal of 4 bases from V and 4 bases from J, the junction contained 5 bases not matched to a gene. This CDR3 spans 13 amino acids. Germline-derived CDR1 and CDR2 are SQVTM and ANQGSEA. CDR3 residues: CSVVASGRETQYF. CDR3 in DNA: TGCAGCGTTGTCGCCAGCGGGAGAGAGACCCAGTACTTC.

The V call is TRBV11-2, the J call TRBJ2-3; TRBD2 might be the D (6 bases). CDR1 SGHAT and CDR2 FQNNGV come from the germline V gene. Trimming removed 1 base at V and 1 base at J, with 12 bases between. The CDR3 totals 16 residues. CDR3 nucleotides: TGTGCCAGCAGCTTAGCCCTCGCGGGACGCACAGATACGCAGTATTTT. Encoded protein: CASSLALAGRTDTQYF. The variable domain in full, with the rest retrieved from reference TRBV11-2 and TRBJ2-3, is EAGVAQSPRYKIIEKRQSVAFWCNPISGHATLYWYQQILGQGPKLLIQFQNNGVVDDSQLPKDRFSAERLKGVDSTLKIQPAKLEDSAVYLCASSLALAGRTDTQYFGPGTRLTVL.

This clonotype has just a few counts. V usage is TRBV9 and J usage is TRBJ2-7; the match to TRBD1 covers 8 bases. The V gene's germline CDR1 is SGDLS and CDR2 YYNGEE. This CDR3 contains 15 residues. Trimming at V came to 4 bases and at J to 3 bases, leaving 9 bases not matched to a gene. CDR3 protein: CASSTHPDRDYEQYF. The CDR3 coding sequence is TGTGCCAGCAGCACCCACCCGGACAGGGACTACGAGCAGTACTTC.

This clonotype has only a few counts. The CDR3 is CASSEGGTGGETQYF. DNA of the CDR3: TGTGCCAGCAGCGAGGGGGGAACAGGAGGGGAGACCCAGTACTTC. This chain uses TRBV9 with TRBJ2-5; D may correspond to TRBD1 or TRBD2 (6 bases each). Germline V gene sequence: CDR1 SGDLS, CDR2 YYNGEE. With 3 bases removed from V and 5 bases from J, the gap between germline ends came to 17 bases. The CDR3 is 15 residues long.

Ten or more counts support this clonotype. The rearrangement links TRBV10-3 to TRBJ2-7, with D perhaps matching TRBD1 (5 bases). The germline V and J ends were trimmed by 2 bases and 3 bases, with 11 bases remaining between them. In germline, CDR1 is ENHRY, CDR2 SYGVKD. The CDR3 sequence is 14 residues long. For the CDR3, the DNA is TGTGCCATCAGTGAGGCTAGGACACACTACGAGCAGTACTTC. Its protein is CAISEARTHYEQYF.

At least ten counts were recorded for this clonotype. The CDR3 coding sequence is TGTGCCAGCAGTGAATATCAAGGGTCTCGAGAGACCCAGTACTTC. Encoded protein: CASSEYQGSRETQYF. The V call is TRBV25-1, the J call TRBJ2-5; D is ambiguous. Germline values: CDR1 MGHDK, CDR2 SYGVNS. CDR3 length: 15 amino acids. V was cut by 0 bases and J by 4 bases, with 12 bases left in between.

As DNA, the CDR3 is TGTGCCAGCAGTGAAGGACAGGATTACACCGGGGAGCTGTTTTTT. The encoded protein is CASSEGQDYTGELFF. The chain joins TRBV6-1 to TRBJ2-2; D possibly corresponds to TRBD1 (6 bases). Trimming cost V 1 base and J 3 bases, with 9 bases left between them. CDR3 length equals 15 residues. Germline CDR1 reads MNHNS; CDR2 reads SASEGT.

The chain couples TRBV7-2 to TRBJ2-2; unclear D gene. Trimming pared 3 bases from V and 5 bases from J, leaving 10 bases between. Germline V gene sequence: CDR1 SGHTA, CDR2 FQGNSA. The CDR3 sequence is 14 residues long. The CDR3 bases are TGTGCCAGCAGCTTTCGGCCGATAACCGGGGAGCTGTTTTTT. Amino acids: CASSFRPITGELFF.

This clonotype was detected a few times. The rearrangement uses TRBV29-1 and TRBJ1-2; weak D call: TRBD1 (5 bases). Trimming took 6 bases from V and 1 from J, leaving 12 bases between them. The germline V gene has CDR1 SQVTM and CDR2 ANQGSEA. This CDR3 is 13 amino acids long. In DNA form, the CDR3 reads TGCAGCGTCTCCGGGACGGTTAACTATGGCTACACCTTC. This gives the protein CSVSGTVNYGYTF. The complete variable domain, with remaining parts taken from reference TRBV29-1 and TRBJ1-2, reads SAVISQKPSRDICQRGTSLTIQCQVDSQVTMMFWYRQQPGQSLTLIATANQGSEATYESGFVIDKFPISRPNLTFSTLTVSNMSPEDSSIYLCSVSGTVNYGYTFGSGTRLTVV.

The chain employs TRBV7-2 and TRBJ2-4; 12 nucleotides align to TRBD2. This CDR3 has 15 residues. The J segment lost 6 bases and the V segment lost 2 bases, leaving 2 bases of the junction unmatched. CDR1 and CDR2 (germline): SGHTA, FQGNSA. Here the CDR3 reads CASSLPSGRVNIQYF. The DNA of the CDR3 is TGTGCCAGCAGCTTACCTAGCGGGAGGGTAAACATTCAGTACTTC.

The gene calls are TRBV15 and TRBJ1-5; possibly TRBD1 for D (5 bases). Germline V lookup: CDR1 LNHNV, CDR2 YYDKDF (reference sequence). Between the trimmed V and J ends, which lost 0 bases and 2 bases, there was a span of 11 bases. The CDR3 consists of 16 residues. CDR3 nucleotide sequence: TGTGCCACCAGCAGAGAGGCGACAGTCCGCAATCAGCCCCAGCATTTT. Translation gives CATSREATVRNQPQHF.

This clonotype was seen ten or more times. The rearrangement links TRBV10-3 to TRBJ2-4; D uncertain. Germline V gene data show CDR1 as ENHRY and CDR2 as SYGVKD. V was cut by 3 bases and J by 0 bases, with 12 bases left in between. The CDR3 spans 16 residues. The CDR3 loop is CAISETITVAKNIQYF. CDR3 nucleotides: TGTGCCATCAGTGAAACCATTACAGTAGCCAAAAACATTCAGTACTTC.